Below, one T cell receptor beta chain is given with its context. Its specificity is not known. All donors were healthy, and all were Caucasian. Germline CDR1 and CDR2: GTSNPN and SVGIG (reference sequence). Between the trimmed V and J ends, which lost 8 bases and 0 bases, there was a span of 8 bases. The CDR3 runs 12 residues. The sample originates from a study of identical twins. TCRdb re-analysed the 5' RACE reads in MiXCR, keeping a single row per CDR3 protein. The repertoire has 250,000 to 350,000 distinct CDR3 sequences, roughly 9.7% of them found once; the top ten carry approximately 6.6%. General study findings and limits: Out-of-frame beta chain sequences displayed weaker excess sharing between twins.

Separately, the same data were catalogued under a study of yellow fever vaccine responses in identical twins.

The chain couples TRBV30 to TRBJ2-1; possibly TRBD2 for D (6 bases). The sequence came from a woman between 18 and 29 years old in good health. Material for sequencing was CD8+ T cells sorted from blood. The CDR3 sequence: CAETSSYNEQFF. CDR3 nucleotide sequence: TGTGCCGAGACTAGCTCCTACAATGAGCAGTTCTTC.